The clone carrying this TCR beta chain showed up many times. RNA transcripts served as the template for amplifying TCR beta CDR3 regions. Initially, a first-round RT-PCR of the TCR CDR3 employed the HTBI primer set. TCRdb redid the calling of the multiplex PCR reads with MiXCR, one entry per CDR3 protein. This sample carries under 350,000 distinct CDR3 sequences, over 20% of them seen once, and the ten largest clones take about 50%. This entry comes from a study of T cells in Graves' hyperthyroidism and ophthalmopathy. Unmatched junction bases numbered 10, after V lost 4 bases and J lost 0 bases. The CDR3 length is 17 residues. Germline assignment: CDR1 LGHDT and CDR2 YNNKEL (reference sequence).

The sequenced sample was blood. This chain links TRBV3-1 with TRBJ2-3; 7 bases match TRBD2. This TCR derives from a woman in her fifties or sixties with Graves' hyperthyroidism. The CDR3 DNA reads as TGTGCCAGCAGCCCATCTCGGGATAGCGGGAGCACAGATACGCAGTATTTT. Amino acids: CASSPSRDSGSTDTQYF.